The 5 T cell receptor beta chains listed next were all sequenced from one sample in a study of tumor and adjacent non-tumor tissue in lung cancer. The template was RNA from unsorted bulk tissue. This non-tumor lung sample came from over 3 cm beyond the tumor edge. The library came from three nested PCR rounds adapted from ARM-PCR protocols. Each CDR3 protein gets one entry after TCRdb re-called the multiplex PCR reads with MiXCR. Altogether approximately 77,000 distinct CDR3 sequences are present, about four fifths being singletons, with the ten largest covering roughly half. Source material: distant non-tumor lung tissue. All receptors come from a man aged 60 to 75 with non-small cell lung cancer.

Comments on this clonotype: Its ends do not fully match the called genes, so a read error is possible. The chain is built from TRBV6-5 and TRBJ1-6; a weak D match, TRBD1 (6 bases). This CDR3 has 16 residues. The germline V gene has CDR1 MNHEY and CDR2 SVGAGI. The CDR3 is CASNYSGTWWNSPLHF. CDR3 DNA sequence: TGTGCCAGCAATTACTCCGGGACATGGTGGAATTCACCCCTCCACTTT.

In this sample, this clonotype turned up once. Germline is not matched at one junction end, which may reflect a read error. J is TRBJ2-7 and V is TRBV12-3 or TRBV12-4; D might be TRBD2 (6 bases). The CDR3 runs 12 residues. CDR3 bases: TGTGCCAGCCGTTTGCGGGGCTACGAGCAGTACTTC. The encoded protein is CASRLRGYEQYF.

Worth noting for this clonotype: A much larger clone sits a single nucleotide away, making a read error possible. V usage is TRBV5-1 and J usage is TRBJ2-1, with 8 bases aligning to TRBD2. CDR3 length: 18 residues. Germline lookup yields CDR1 SGHRS and CDR2 YFSETQ. The CDR3 sequence is CAGSLAAPGGRNYNEQFF. The CDR3 nucleotides are TGCGCCGGCAGCTTGGCGGCCCCGGGCGGGAGGAACTACAATGAGCAGTTCTTC.

The chain joins TRBV6-2 or TRBV6-3 to TRBJ1-1; a weak D match, TRBD1 (6 bases). The CDR3 has 14 residues. Germline lookup yields CDR1 MNHEY and CDR2 SVGEGT. This CDR3 reads CVTTGTWFNTEAFF. The DNA of the CDR3 is TGTGTCACTACGGGGACATGGTTTAACACTGAAGCTTTCTTT.

This clonotype appeared a single time. The chain links TRBV20-1 to TRBJ2-7; D is possibly TRBD2 (7 bases). CDR3 length equals 15 residues. Trimming left V 7 bases short and J 6 bases short, with 25 bases between. Germline V gene lookup returns CDR1 DFQATT and CDR2 SNEGSKA (reference sequence). The CDR3 loop is CSDRGERELRREQYF. The CDR3 nucleotides read TGCAGTGATAGGGGGGAGCGGGAACTGAGACGCGAGCAGTACTTC.